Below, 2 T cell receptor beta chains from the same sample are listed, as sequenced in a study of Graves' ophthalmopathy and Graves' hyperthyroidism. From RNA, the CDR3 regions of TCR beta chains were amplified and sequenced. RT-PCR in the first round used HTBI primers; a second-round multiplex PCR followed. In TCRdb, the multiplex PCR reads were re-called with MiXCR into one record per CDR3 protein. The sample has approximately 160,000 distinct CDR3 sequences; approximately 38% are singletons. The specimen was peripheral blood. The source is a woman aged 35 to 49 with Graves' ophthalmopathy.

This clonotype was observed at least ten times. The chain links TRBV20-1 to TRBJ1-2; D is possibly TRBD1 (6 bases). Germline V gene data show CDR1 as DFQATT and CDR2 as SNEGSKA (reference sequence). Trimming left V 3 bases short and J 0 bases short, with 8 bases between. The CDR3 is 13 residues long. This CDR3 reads CSASTGPNYGYTF. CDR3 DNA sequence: TGCAGTGCTAGCACAGGGCCTAACTATGGCTACACCTTC.

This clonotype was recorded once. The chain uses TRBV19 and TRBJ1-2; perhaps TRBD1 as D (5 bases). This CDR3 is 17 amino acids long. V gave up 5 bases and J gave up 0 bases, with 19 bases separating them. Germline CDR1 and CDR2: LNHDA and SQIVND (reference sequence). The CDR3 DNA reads TGTGCCAGTAGTGTCGTCAGGGTGGGGACCGCTAACTATGGCTACACCTTC. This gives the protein CASSVVRVGTANYGYTF.